Below, one T cell receptor beta chain is given with its context. Its specificity is unknown. This record belongs to a study of cytomegalovirus exposure and HLA in healthy donors. Study-wide results and limits: A few CMV-associated chains were confirmed in vitro to be specific for CMV antigens. The classifier reportedly diagnosed cytomegalovirus status with high specificity and sensitivity.

60 Vbeta and 13 Jbeta primers were used in PCR. Profiling relied on immunoSEQ multiplex PCR, and the TCRdb table lists in-frame clones only, not all of them. The table has around 57,000 clones, more than 70% seen once; the top ten hold 1.5%. Healthy donors of bone marrow made up the group. This sequence was found in a man in his thirties or forties in good health and CMV-seropositive. The material sequenced was PBMCs.

The CDR3 region has the DNA TGTGCCAGCAGTCTAGACAGGACATTGAGCAATGAGCAGTTCTTC. Residues: CASSLDRTLSNEQFF. The genes are TRBV28 and TRBJ2-1; maybe TRBD1 (6 bases). This CDR3 comprises 15 residues. Germline CDR1 reads MDHEN; CDR2 reads SYDVKM. Trimming took 5 bases from V and 6 from J, leaving 17 bases between them.